The 6 T cell receptor beta chains below come from one sample, sequenced in a study of CD8+CD57+ T cells in acquired aplastic anemia. Previously, flow cytometry had revealed CD8+CD57+ cell expansion in the patients chosen for sequencing. TCR beta VDJ and CDR3 were profiled, and genomic DNA was the template. TCRdb re-called the reads through MiXCR, storing one row per CDR3 protein. The sample carries 150,000 to 200,000 distinct CDR3 sequences, around 50% recorded once. Input material: sorted CD4+, CD8+, or CD8+CD57+ T cells (not recorded which) from PBMCs. These receptors were taken from a human donor with aplastic anemia.

This clonotype came up many times. The chain has TRBV24-1 and TRBJ2-1; tentative D call: TRBD2 (5 bases). V was cut by 1 base and J by 0 bases, with 9 bases left in between. The CDR3 consists of 16 residues. CDR1 and CDR2 from the germline V gene are KGHDR and SFDVKD. CDR3 DNA: TGTGCCACCAGTGATTTAGCGGCTGACTCCTACAATGAGCAGTTCTTC. It translates to CATSDLAADSYNEQFF.

This clonotype was counted many times. The chain carries TRBV9 and TRBJ2-3; 8 bases are a match to TRBD1. The J segment lost 6 bases and the V segment lost 4 bases, leaving 7 bases of the junction unmatched. Germline assignment: CDR1 SGDLS and CDR2 YYNGEE. The CDR3 spans 14 residues. For the CDR3, the DNA is TGTGCCAGCAGCCCCGGACAGGGCAGGGATACGCAGTATTTT. This translates into CASSPGQGRDTQYF. The entire variable domain, with the rest obtained from reference TRBV9 and TRBJ2-3, is as follows: DSGVTQTPKHLITATGQRVTLRCSPRSGDLSVYWYQQSLDQGLQFLIQYYNGEERAKGNILERFSAQQFPDLHSELNLSSLELGDSALYFCASSPGQGRDTQYFGPGTRLTVL.

With regard to this clonotype: One junction end disagrees with the germline gene, perhaps due to a read error. This chain links TRBV7-8 with TRBJ2-1; TRBD2 matches 10 bases. Germline V gene sequence: CDR1 SGHVS, CDR2 FQNEAQ. The length of the CDR3 is 15 residues. In nucleotides, the CDR3 is TGTGCTAGCAGCTTACGTCTAGCGGGAGTATACGAGCAGTTCTTC. It is translated as CASSLRLAGVYEQFF.

This clonotype was found many times. J is TRBJ2-2 and V is TRBV7-3; 7 positions agree with TRBD2. The germline V gene has CDR1 SGHTA and CDR2 FQGTGA. Trimming took 5 bases from V and 6 from J; bases not matched to a gene: 12. The CDR3 loop spans 16 amino acids. The CDR3 reads CASSDMRGGSPGELFF. The CDR3, as DNA: TGTGCCAGCAGCGACATGAGGGGCGGGAGTCCCGGGGAGCTGTTTTTT.

The rearrangement joins TRBV7-9 to TRBJ1-2; 7 bases agree with TRBD1. This CDR3 has 14 residues. CDR1 and CDR2 (germline): SEHNR, FQNEAQ (reference sequence). Trimming cost V 5 bases and J 4 bases; bases outside gene matches: 7. CDR3 amino acids: CASSAGQALYGYTF. For the CDR3, the DNA is TGTGCCAGCAGCGCAGGACAGGCCCTCTATGGCTACACCTTC.

This clonotype was observed many times. The chain recombines TRBV5-1 with TRBJ2-1, with 13 bases lining up with TRBD2. Unmatched junction bases numbered 16, after V lost 4 bases and J lost 9 bases. The CDR3 loop spans 18 amino acids. The V gene's germline CDR1 is SGHRS and CDR2 YFSETQ. The CDR3 sequence is CASSPLAGGVVGMREQFF. In DNA form, the CDR3 reads TGCGCCAGCAGCCCACTAGCGGGAGGGGTCGTCGGCATGCGTGAGCAGTTCTTC.